These T cell receptor beta chains were read from a single sample in a study of cytomegalovirus exposure and HLA in healthy donors. Assay: immunoSEQ multiplex PCR; the TCRdb copy retains only in-frame clones and omits some. The data hold about 140,000 clones, with 70% to 75% observed a single time. Sequences were obtained from PBMCs. Source of these receptors: a human donor in good health. Both conserved end residues are part of each CDR3. Fields, in order: clone size, J gene, D gene, V gene, CDR3 protein, CDR3 DNA. D genes are given only for firm matches. Expanded clones are given a class, and other clones once, few, many or no size at all.

NA	TRBJ1-2	TRBD1	TRBV6-1	CASSEAVGTGINYGYTF	TGTGCCAGCAGTGAAGCGGTGGGGACAGGGATTAACTATGGCTACACCTTC
once	TRBJ2-7	NA	TRBV5-1	CASSLTSGGLADYEQYF	TGCGCCAGCAGCTTGACCTCAGGGGGACTGGCTGATTACGAGCAGTACTTC
NA	TRBJ2-1	TRBD2	TRBV5-4	CASSLPGGNEQFF	TGTGCCAGCAGCTTGCCGGGGGGAAATGAGCAGTTCTTC
NA	TRBJ1-4	TRBD1	TRBV6-6	CASKGGKEKLFF	TGTGCCAGCAAAGGGGGCAAGGAAAAACTGTTTTTT
NA	TRBJ2-7	TRBD1	TRBV7-9	CASSLGTGPYEQYF	TGTGCCAGCAGCTTAGGGACAGGGCCCTACGAGCAGTACTTC
NA	TRBJ2-7	NA	TRBV29-1	CSVERLASYEQYF	TGCAGCGTTGAAAGGCTAGCCTCCTACGAGCAGTACTTC
NA	TRBJ2-2	NA	TRBV11-3	CASLGETGELFF	TGTGCCAGCCTCGGAGAGACCGGGGAGCTGTTTTTT
NA	TRBJ1-5	TRBD1	TRBV6-6	CASSMGQGNQPQHF	TGTGCCAGCAGTATGGGACAGGGAAATCAGCCCCAGCATTTT
NA	TRBJ1-1	NA	TRBV19	CASSLTVNTEAFF	TGTGCCAGTAGCTTGACAGTGAACACTGAAGCTTTCTTT
NA	TRBJ2-5	TRBD2	TRBV5-1	CASNDGGGPQETQYF	TGCGCCAGCAATGATGGCGGGGGGCCCCAAGAGACCCAGTACTTC
NA	TRBJ1-2	NA	TRBV5-1	CASSPEVRRGYTF	TGCGCCAGCAGCCCGGAGGTTCGTCGTGGCTACACCTTC
NA	TRBJ2-1	TRBD2	TRBV7-3	CASRSGLAGMNEQFF	TGTGCCAGCAGGTCGGGACTAGCGGGAATGAATGAGCAGTTCTTC